One TCR beta chain is described in this entry. The antigen is undetermined. Assay used: immunoSEQ multiplex PCR; TCRdb lists only in-frame clones, some missing. Of around 98,000 clones listed, 87% are singletons. These data belong to a study of cytomegalovirus exposure and HLA in healthy donors. Germline V gene sequence: CDR1 SNHLY, CDR2 FYNNEI. Trimming left V 6 bases short and J 8 bases short, with 20 bases between. The length of the CDR3 is 15 residues. Study results and caveats: The study labeled about 160 TCR beta chains cytomegalovirus-associated.

The clonotype originates from a young woman in good health and CMV-seronegative. The sample consisted of PBMCs. The V call is TRBV2, the J call TRBJ1-3; D ambiguous. CDR3 amino acids: CASRPEALSRHTIYF. CDR3 nucleotide sequence: TGTGCCAGCAGGCCGGAGGCCCTTTCCAGGCACACCATATATTTT.